The T cell receptor beta chain described here comes from a study of CD8 T cells in Susac syndrome. Study information: There were Susac syndrome patients who were therapy-naive at blood draw, others on corticosteroids, and others on intravenous immunoglobulin alone.

Sequencing of TCR beta was performed on blood CD8+ T cells and on blood CD4+ T cells. This CDR3 spans 16 amino acids. The ends lost 3 bases at V and 10 bases at J; junction bases unmatched: 10. Germline assignment: CDR1 LGHDT and CDR2 YNNKEL (reference sequence). With random hexamers, 0.5 to 1 ug RNA was reverse transcribed. By means of immunoSEQ multiplex PCR, TCR beta CDR3 spanning 54 Vbeta and 13 Jbeta underwent amplification. TCRdb called the immunoSEQ multiplex PCR reads again in MiXCR, with one record for every CDR3 protein. The data show about 190,000 distinct CDR3 sequences, under 97% seen once. As to this clonotype: Antigen specificity is unknown.

Overall study results and limits: CD4+ repertoires of Susac syndrome patients lacked detectable clonal expansion.

Material: CD4+ T cells from PBMCs. V is TRBV3-1 and J is TRBJ1-6; 9 positions match TRBD1. This receptor was identified in a human donor with Susac syndrome. CDR3 amino acids: CASSQGIGTGLSPLHF. The DNA for the CDR3 is TGTGCCAGCAGCCAGGGAATCGGGACAGGGCTCTCACCCCTCCACTTT.